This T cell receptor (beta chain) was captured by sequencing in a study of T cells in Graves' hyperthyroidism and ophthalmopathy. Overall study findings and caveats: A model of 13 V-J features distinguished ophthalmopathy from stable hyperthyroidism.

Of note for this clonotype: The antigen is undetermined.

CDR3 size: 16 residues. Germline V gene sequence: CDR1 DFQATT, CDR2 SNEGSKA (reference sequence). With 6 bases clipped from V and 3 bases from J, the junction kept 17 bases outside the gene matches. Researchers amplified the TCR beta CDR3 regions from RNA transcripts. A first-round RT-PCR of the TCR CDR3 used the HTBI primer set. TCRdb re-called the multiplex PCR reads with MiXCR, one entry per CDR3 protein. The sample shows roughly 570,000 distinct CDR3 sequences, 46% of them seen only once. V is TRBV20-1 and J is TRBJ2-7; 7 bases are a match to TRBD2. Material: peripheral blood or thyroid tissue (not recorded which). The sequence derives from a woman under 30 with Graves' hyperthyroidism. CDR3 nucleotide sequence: TGCAGTGCCAGCAGTCCCCAGCACGGGACTAACTACGAGCAGTACTTC. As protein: CSASSPQHGTNYEQYF.